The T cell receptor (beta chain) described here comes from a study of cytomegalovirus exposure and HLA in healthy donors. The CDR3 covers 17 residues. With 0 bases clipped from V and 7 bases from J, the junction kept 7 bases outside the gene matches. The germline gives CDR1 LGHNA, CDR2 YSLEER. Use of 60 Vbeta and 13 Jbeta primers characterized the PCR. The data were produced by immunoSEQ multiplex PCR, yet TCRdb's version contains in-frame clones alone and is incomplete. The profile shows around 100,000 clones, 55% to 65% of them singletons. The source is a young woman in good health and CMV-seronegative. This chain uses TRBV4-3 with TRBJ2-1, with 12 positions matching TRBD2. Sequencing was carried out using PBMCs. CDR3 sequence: CASSQDLRTSGINEQFF. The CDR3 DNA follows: TGCGCCAGCAGCCAAGATCTCAGGACTAGCGGGATTAATGAGCAGTTCTTC.